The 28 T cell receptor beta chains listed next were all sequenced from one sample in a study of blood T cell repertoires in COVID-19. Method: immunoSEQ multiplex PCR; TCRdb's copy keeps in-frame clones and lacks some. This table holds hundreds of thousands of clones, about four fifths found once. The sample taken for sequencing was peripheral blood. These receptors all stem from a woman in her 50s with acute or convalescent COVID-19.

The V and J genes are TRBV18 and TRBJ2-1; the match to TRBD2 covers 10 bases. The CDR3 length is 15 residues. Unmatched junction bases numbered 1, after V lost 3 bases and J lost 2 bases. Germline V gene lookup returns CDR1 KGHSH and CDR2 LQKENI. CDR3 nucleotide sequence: TGTGCCAGCTCACCTAGCGGGGGGACCTACAATGAGCAGTTCTTC. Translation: CASSPSGGTYNEQFF.

The CDR3 loop reads CASSLTGWDTEAFF. CDR3 nucleotide sequence: TGTGCCAGCAGTTTAACAGGGTGGGACACTGAAGCTTTCTTT. V usage is TRBV27 and J usage is TRBJ1-1; the D gene is possibly TRBD1 (6 bases). There are 14 residues in the CDR3. Deletions cut 2 bases from V and 3 bases from J, with 10 bases between. Germline V gene lookup returns CDR1 MNHEY and CDR2 SMNVEV (reference sequence).

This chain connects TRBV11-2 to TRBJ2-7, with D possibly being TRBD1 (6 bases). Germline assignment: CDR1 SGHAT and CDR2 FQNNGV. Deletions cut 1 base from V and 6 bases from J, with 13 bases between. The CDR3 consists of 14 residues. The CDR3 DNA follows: TGTGCCAGCAGCTTAGGGGACCAAGGGGGCGAGCAGTACTTC. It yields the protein CASSLGDQGGEQYF. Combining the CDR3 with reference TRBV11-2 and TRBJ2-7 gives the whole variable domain EAGVAQSPRYKIIEKRQSVAFWCNPISGHATLYWYQQILGQGPKLLIQFQNNGVVDDSQLPKDRFSAERLKGVDSTLKIQPAKLEDSAVYLCASSLGDQGGEQYFGPGTRLTVT.

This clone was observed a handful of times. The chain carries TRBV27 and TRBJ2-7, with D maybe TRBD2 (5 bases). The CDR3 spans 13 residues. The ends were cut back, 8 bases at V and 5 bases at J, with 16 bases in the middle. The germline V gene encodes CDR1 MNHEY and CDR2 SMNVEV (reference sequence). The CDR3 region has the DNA TGTGCCAGCGGACGGGGTTCCACTAACGAGCAGTACTTC. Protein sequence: CASGRGSTNEQYF.

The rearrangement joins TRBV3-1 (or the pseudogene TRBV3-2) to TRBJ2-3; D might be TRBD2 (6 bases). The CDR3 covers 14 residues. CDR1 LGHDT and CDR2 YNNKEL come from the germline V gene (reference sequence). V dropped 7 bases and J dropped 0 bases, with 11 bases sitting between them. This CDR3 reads CASTARGSTDTQYF. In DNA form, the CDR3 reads TGTGCCAGCACGGCGCGGGGAAGCACAGATACGCAGTATTTT.

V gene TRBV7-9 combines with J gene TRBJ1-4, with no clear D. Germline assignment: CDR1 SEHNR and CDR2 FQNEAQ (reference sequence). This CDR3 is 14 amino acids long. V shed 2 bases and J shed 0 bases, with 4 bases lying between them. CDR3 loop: CASSLTSTNEKLFF. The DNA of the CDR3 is TGTGCCAGCAGCTTAACTTCAACTAATGAAAAACTGTTTTTT.

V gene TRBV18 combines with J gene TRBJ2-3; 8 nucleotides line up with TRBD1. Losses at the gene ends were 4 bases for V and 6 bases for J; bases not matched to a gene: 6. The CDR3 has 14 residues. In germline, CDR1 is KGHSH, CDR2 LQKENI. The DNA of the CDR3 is TGTGCCAGCTCACTGGCAGGGGGCCCGGATACGCAGTATTTT. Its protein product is CASSLAGGPDTQYF.

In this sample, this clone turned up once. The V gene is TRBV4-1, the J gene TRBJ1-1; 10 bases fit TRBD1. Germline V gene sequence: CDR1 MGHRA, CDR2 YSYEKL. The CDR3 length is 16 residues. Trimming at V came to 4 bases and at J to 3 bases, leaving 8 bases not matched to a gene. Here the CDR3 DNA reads TGCGCCAGCAGCCCGGACAGGGGGGGATCTGACACTGAAGCTTTCTTT. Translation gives CASSPDRGGSDTEAFF.

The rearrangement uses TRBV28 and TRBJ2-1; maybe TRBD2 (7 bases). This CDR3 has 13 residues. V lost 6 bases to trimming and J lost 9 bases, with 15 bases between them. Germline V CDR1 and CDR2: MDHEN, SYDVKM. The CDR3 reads CASSPGGHPEQFF. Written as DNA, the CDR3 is TGTGCCAGCAGCCCCGGGGGGCATCCTGAGCAGTTCTTC.

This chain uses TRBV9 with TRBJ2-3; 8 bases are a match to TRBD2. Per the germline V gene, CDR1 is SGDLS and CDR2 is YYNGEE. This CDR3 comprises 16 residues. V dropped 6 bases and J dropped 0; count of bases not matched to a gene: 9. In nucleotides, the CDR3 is TGTGCCAGCATCTTGGCGGCTAGCGGGAGCACAGATACGCAGTATTTT. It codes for CASILAASGSTDTQYF.

CDR3 in DNA: TGTGCCAGCAGCTCGGGGTCCAATCAGCCCCAGCATTTT. Translation: CASSSGSNQPQHF. This chain connects TRBV28 to TRBJ1-5; the D is unclear. V lost 6 bases and J lost 3, with 9 bases in between. From germline, CDR1 is MDHEN and CDR2 SYDVKM. CDR3 length equals 13 residues.

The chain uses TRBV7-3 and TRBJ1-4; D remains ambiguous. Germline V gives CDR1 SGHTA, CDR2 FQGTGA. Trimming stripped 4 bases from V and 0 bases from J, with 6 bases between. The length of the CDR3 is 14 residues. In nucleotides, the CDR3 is TGTGCCAGCAGCTCCAGTGCAACTAATGAAAAACTGTTTTTT. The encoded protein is CASSSSATNEKLFF.

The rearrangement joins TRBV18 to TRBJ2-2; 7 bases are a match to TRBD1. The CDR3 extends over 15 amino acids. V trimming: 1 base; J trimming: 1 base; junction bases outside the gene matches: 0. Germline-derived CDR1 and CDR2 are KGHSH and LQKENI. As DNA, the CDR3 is TGTGCCAGCTCACCACGACAGGGGAACACCGGGGAGCTGTTTTTT. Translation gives CASSPRQGNTGELFF. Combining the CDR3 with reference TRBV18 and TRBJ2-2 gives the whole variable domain NAGVMQNPRHLVRRRGQEARLRCSPMKGHSHVYWYRQLPEEGLKFMVYLQKENIIDESGMPKERFSAEFPKEGPSILRIQQVVRGDSAAYFCASSPRQGNTGELFFGEGSRLTVL.

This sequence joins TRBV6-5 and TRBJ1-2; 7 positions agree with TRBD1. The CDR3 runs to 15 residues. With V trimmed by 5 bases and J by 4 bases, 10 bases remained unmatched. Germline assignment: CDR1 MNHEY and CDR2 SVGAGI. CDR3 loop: CASSTQGQDFYGYTF. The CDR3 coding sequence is TGTGCCAGCAGTACCCAAGGACAGGACTTCTATGGCTACACCTTC.

Here the CDR3 DNA reads TGTGCCAGCAGCGGGGGGGACACGGATAGAGCTTTCTTT. Its translation is CASSGGDTDRAFF. V is TRBV2 and J is TRBJ1-1, with D possibly being TRBD1 (6 bases). The CDR3 contains 13 residues. Germline CDR1 is SNHLY and CDR2 is FYNNEI. Between the trimmed V and J ends, which lost 6 bases and 10 bases, there was a span of 18 bases. Full variable domain (outside the CDR3, taken from reference TRBV2 and TRBJ1-1): EPEVTQTPSHQVTQMGQEVILRCVPISNHLYFYWYRQILGQKVEFLVSFYNNEISEKSEIFDDQFSVERPDGSNFTLKIRSTKLEDSAMYFCASSGGDTDRAFFGQGTRLTVV.

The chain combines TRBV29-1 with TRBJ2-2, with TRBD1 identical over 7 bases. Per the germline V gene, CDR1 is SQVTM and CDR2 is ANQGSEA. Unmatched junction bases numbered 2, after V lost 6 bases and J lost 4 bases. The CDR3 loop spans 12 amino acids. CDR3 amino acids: CSVGTATGELFF. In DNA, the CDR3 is TGCAGCGTGGGGACAGCCACCGGGGAGCTGTTTTTT.

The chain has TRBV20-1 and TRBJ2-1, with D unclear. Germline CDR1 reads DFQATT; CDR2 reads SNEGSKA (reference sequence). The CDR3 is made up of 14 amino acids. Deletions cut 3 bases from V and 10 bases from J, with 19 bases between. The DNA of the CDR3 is TGCAGTGCTAGTTATGCGGAACCATCTCGAGAGCAGTTCTTC. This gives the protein CSASYAEPSREQFF.

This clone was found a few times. The DNA of the CDR3 is TGTGCCAGCAGCTTATCTGAGCAGTACTTC. Translated, it gives CASSLSEQYF. The gene calls are TRBV11-2 and TRBJ2-7, with D unclear. Germline loops: CDR1 SGHAT, CDR2 FQNNGV. V lost 2 bases and J lost 7, with 3 bases in between. This CDR3 contains 10 residues.

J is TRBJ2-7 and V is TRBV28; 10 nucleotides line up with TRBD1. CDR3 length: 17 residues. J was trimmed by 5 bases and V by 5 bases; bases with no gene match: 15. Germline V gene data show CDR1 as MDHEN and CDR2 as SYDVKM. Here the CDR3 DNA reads TGTGCCAGCAGTGGGCCGGGACAGGGGAAATATCTGGACGAGCAGTACTTC. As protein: CASSGPGQGKYLDEQYF.

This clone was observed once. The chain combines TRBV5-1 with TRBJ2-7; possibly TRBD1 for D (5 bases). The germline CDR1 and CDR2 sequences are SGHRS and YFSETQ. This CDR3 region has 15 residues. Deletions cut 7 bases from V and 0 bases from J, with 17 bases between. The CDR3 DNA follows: TGCGCCAGCGCCCGGCTGGCAGGGCCCTCCTACGAGCAGTACTTC. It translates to CASARLAGPSYEQYF.

CDR3 in amino acids: CASSSVGGAAETQYF. In DNA, the CDR3 is TGTGCCAGCAGCTCGGTTGGCGGGGCAGCCGAGACCCAGTACTTC. The chain carries TRBV4-2 and TRBJ2-5; possible D gene TRBD2, 6 bases. The length of the CDR3 is 15 residues. V was pared by 5 bases and J by 5 bases, with 18 bases between. CDR1 and CDR2 (germline): LGHNA, YNFKEQ.

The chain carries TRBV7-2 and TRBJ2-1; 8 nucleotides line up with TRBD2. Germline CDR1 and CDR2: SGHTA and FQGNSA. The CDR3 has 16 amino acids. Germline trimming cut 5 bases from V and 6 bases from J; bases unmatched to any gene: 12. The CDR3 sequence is CASSPTRGGRVNEQFF. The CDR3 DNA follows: TGTGCCAGCAGCCCCACCCGGGGGGGGCGCGTCAATGAGCAGTTCTTC. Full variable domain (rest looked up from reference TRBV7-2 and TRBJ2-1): GAGVSQSPSNKVTEKGKDVELRCDPISGHTALYWYRQSLGQGLEFLIYFQGNSAPDKSGLPSDRFSAERTGGSVSTLTIQRTQQEDSAVYLCASSPTRGGRVNEQFFGPGTRLTVL.

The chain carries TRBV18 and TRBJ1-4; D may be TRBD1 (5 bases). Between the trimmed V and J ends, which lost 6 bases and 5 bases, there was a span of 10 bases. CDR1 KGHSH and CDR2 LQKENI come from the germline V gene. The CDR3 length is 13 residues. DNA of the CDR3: TGTGCCAGCTCCCGACAGTTAAATGAAAAACTGTTTTTT. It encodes CASSRQLNEKLFF.

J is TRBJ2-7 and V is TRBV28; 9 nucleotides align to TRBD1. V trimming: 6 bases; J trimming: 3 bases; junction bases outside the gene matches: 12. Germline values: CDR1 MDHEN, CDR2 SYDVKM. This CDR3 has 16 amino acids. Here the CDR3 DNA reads TGTGCCAGCAGCAAAAATTTGGGACAGGGAATCTACGAGCAGTACTTC. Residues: CASSKNLGQGIYEQYF.

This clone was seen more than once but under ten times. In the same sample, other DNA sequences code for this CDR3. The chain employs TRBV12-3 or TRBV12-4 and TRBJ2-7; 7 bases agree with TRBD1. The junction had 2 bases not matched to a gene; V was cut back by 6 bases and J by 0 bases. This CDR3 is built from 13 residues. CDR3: CASRRDSSYEQYF. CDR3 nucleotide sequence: TGTGCCAGCAGACGGGACAGCTCCTACGAGCAGTACTTC.

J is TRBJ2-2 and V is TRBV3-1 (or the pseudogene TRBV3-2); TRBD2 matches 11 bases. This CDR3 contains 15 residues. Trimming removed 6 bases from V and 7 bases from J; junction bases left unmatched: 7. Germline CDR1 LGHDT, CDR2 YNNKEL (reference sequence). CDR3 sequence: CASRLAGVRGGELFF. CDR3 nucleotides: TGTGCCAGCAGACTAGCGGGAGTTAGGGGCGGGGAGCTGTTTTTT.

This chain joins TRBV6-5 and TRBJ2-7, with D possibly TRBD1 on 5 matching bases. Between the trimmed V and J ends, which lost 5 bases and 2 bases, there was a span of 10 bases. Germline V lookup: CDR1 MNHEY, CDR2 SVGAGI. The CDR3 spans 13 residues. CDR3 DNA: TGTGCCAGCAGTACCAGGGATACCTACGAGCAGTACTTC. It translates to CASSTRDTYEQYF.

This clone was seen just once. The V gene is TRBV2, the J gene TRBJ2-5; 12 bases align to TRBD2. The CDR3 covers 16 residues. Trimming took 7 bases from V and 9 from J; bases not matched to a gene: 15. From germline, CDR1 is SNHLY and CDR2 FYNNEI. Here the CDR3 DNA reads TGTGCCAGCAAAAAAGGGGCTAGCGGGAGGGTCGTGGCCCAGTACTTC. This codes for CASKKGASGRVVAQYF.